A single sample gave rise to the 15 T cell receptor beta chains below, sequenced in a study of T-cell memory formation after mild COVID-19. MiXCR, run by TCRdb on the 5' RACE reads, gives a single entry per CDR3 protein. The sample gives hundreds of thousands of distinct CDR3 sequences, under 25% of which show up once; around a fifth is in the top ten. The sequenced sample was PBMCs or a T cell subset sorted from them (not recorded which). These TCRs come from a man aged 18 to 29 who had mild COVID-19 (a few samples of this study predate the infection). Cell type and time point are not known.

This clonotype was recorded a few times. The V call is TRBV2, the J call TRBJ2-7; TRBD1 matches at 7 bases. This CDR3 has 14 amino acids. The J segment lost 3 bases and the V segment lost 2 bases, leaving 4 bases of the junction unmatched. Germline V gives CDR1 SNHLY, CDR2 FYNNEI. In DNA form, the CDR3 reads TGTGCCAGCAGTGAATTGGCAGGGGGCTACGAGCAGTACTTC. Translating gives CASSELAGGYEQYF.

This clonotype was counted many times. The chain carries TRBV2 and TRBJ2-7; D not resolved. CDR1 is SNHLY and CDR2 is FYNNEI in the germline V gene. Between the trimmed V and J ends, which lost 1 base and 6 bases, there was a span of 10 bases. The CDR3 consists of 13 residues. The CDR3 loop reads CASSEVFFPEQYV. CDR3 nucleotide sequence: TGTGCCAGCAGTGAAGTGTTCTTTCCCGAGCAGTACGTC.

This clonotype occurred many times. The chain employs TRBV18 and TRBJ1-1; D not certain. Germline CDR1 and CDR2: KGHSH and LQKENI. There are 13 residues in the CDR3. CDR3 loop: CASSPTVNTEAFF. Written as DNA, the CDR3 is TGTGCTAGCAGCCCGACCGTGAACACTGAAGCTTTCTTT.

This clonotype has more than one count but fewer than ten. This chain links TRBV29-1 with TRBJ2-1, with TRBD1 identical over 7 bases. Germline values: CDR1 SQVTM, CDR2 ANQGSEA. This CDR3 contains 13 residues. J was trimmed by 10 bases and V by 3 bases; bases with no gene match: 9. CDR3 sequence reads: CSVDYRGFGEQFF. Here the CDR3 DNA reads TGCAGCGTTGATTACAGGGGTTTCGGGGAGCAGTTCTTC.

The rearrangement links TRBV6-5 to TRBJ1-1; 7 bases match TRBD1. The length of the CDR3 is 13 residues. CDR1 is MNHEY and CDR2 is SVGAGI in the germline V gene. The V and J ends lost 8 bases and 4 bases, in that order; junction bases with no gene match: 7. The CDR3 loop reads CASGQGGSTEAFF. The CDR3 nucleotides read TGTGCCAGCGGGCAGGGGGGGAGCACTGAAGCTTTCTTT.

This clonotype appeared a few times. The chain joins TRBV20-1 to TRBJ2-3; TRBD2 aligns across 10 bases. The CDR3 is 13 residues long. V lost 6 bases to trimming and J lost 6 bases; unmatched junction nucleotides: 6. The germline CDR1 and CDR2 sequences are DFQATT and SNEGSKA (reference sequence). This CDR3 is CSAKLAGRDTQYF. Written as DNA, the CDR3 is TGCAGTGCGAAACTAGCGGGGCGGGATACGCAGTATTTT.

The chain recombines TRBV29-1 with TRBJ1-4, with D possibly being TRBD1 (5 bases). The CDR3 length is 14 residues. Trimming cost V 3 bases and J 4 bases, with 12 bases left between them. Germline V lookup: CDR1 SQVTM, CDR2 ANQGSEA. The CDR3 loop reads CSVEGGTGNEKLFF. The CDR3 nucleotides are TGCAGCGTTGAGGGCGGGACGGGTAATGAAAAACTGTTTTTT.

Details on this clonotype: A much larger clone sits a single nucleotide away, making a read error possible. The J gene is TRBJ1-1, the V gene TRBV5-1, with unresolved D. The V gene's germline CDR1 is SGHRS and CDR2 YFSETQ. V was shortened by 1 base and J by 1 base, with 5 bases between the two germline ends. The length of the CDR3 is 13 residues. The CDR3 here is CASSLWENTEAFF. The DNA for the CDR3 is TGCGCCAGCAGCTTGTGGGAGAACACTGAAGCTTTCTTT.

This clonotype was detected only a few times. This rearrangement joins TRBV7-6 to TRBJ1-1; D not resolved. There are 11 residues in the CDR3. CDR1 SGHVS and CDR2 FNYEAQ come from the germline V gene. V was trimmed by 4 bases and J by 3 bases, leaving 3 bases between them. This CDR3 is CASSSDTEAFF. The CDR3 DNA sequence: TGTGCCAGCAGCTCCGACACTGAAGCTTTCTTT.

This clonotype was seen more than once but under ten times. This chain uses TRBV5-1 with TRBJ2-3; perhaps D is TRBD1 or TRBD2 (5 bases each). With 6 bases removed from V and 1 base from J, the gap between germline ends came to 12 bases. CDR3 size: 14 residues. The germline gives CDR1 SGHRS, CDR2 YFSETQ. The CDR3 loop reads CASKSGQGTDTQYF. In nucleotides, the CDR3 is TGCGCCAGCAAGTCGGGGCAGGGCACAGATACGCAGTATTTT.

This clonotype occurred a few times. V and J are TRBV4-2 and TRBJ2-1; TRBD2 matches at 13 bases. Per germline, CDR1 LGHNA and CDR2 YNFKEQ. This CDR3 region has 19 residues. V shed 0 bases, J shed 8 bases, and the junction held 13 bases outside the gene matches. CDR3 protein: CASSQDPHRTSGGWDEQFF. For the CDR3, the DNA is TGTGCCAGCAGCCAAGACCCGCACAGGACTAGCGGGGGTTGGGATGAGCAGTTCTTC.

This clonotype was observed a few times. This rearrangement joins TRBV7-9 to TRBJ2-3; 11 bases are a match to TRBD2. Germline CDR1 is SEHNR and CDR2 is FQNEAQ (reference sequence). The CDR3 consists of 15 residues. V shed 5 bases and J 7 bases; nucleotides not matched to a gene: 8. The chain's CDR3 is CASSERLAGINTQYF. CDR3 coding DNA: TGTGCCAGCAGCGAAAGACTAGCGGGGATAAATACGCAGTATTTT.

The chain couples TRBV6-1 to TRBJ1-1; tentatively, D is TRBD1 (6 bases). CDR1 is MNHNS and CDR2 is SASEGT in the germline V gene. The CDR3 extends over 13 amino acids. The ends were cut back, 8 bases at V and 8 bases at J, with 18 bases in the middle. CDR3 protein: CASRGAPGVEAFF. In DNA, the CDR3 is TGTGCCAGCCGGGGGGCCCCCGGGGTCGAAGCTTTCTTT.

The rearrangement uses TRBV29-1 and TRBJ1-1; 7 bases agree with TRBD1. The V and J ends lost 3 bases and 1 base, in that order; junction bases with no gene match: 2. The CDR3 contains 13 residues. CDR1 and CDR2 (germline): SQVTM, ANQGSEA. CDR3 bases: TGCAGCGTTGAGACAGGGAGGAACACTGAAGCTTTCTTT. As protein: CSVETGRNTEAFF.

The V gene is TRBV20-1, the J gene TRBJ2-7; 7 bases align to TRBD2. Germline V gives CDR1 DFQATT, CDR2 SNEGSKA (reference sequence). The CDR3 is made up of 13 amino acids. The J segment lost 4 bases and the V segment lost 7 bases, leaving 10 bases of the junction unmatched. The CDR3 DNA is TGCAGTGGCCCAGTTGGGGGGGATTACGAGCAGTACGTC. Amino acid sequence: CSGPVGGDYEQYV.